The 9 T cell receptor beta chains below come from one sample, sequenced in a study of blood T cell repertoires in COVID-19. The repertoire was sequenced with immunoSEQ multiplex PCR; TCRdb's copy has only in-frame clones and lacks some. This sample carries about 100,000 clones, around 81% of them seen once, and the ten largest clones take about an eighth. Sequenced: peripheral blood. These receptors were collected from a man between 50 and 59 years old with active or convalescent COVID-19.

The chain uses TRBV4-2 and TRBJ2-7, with 7 bases identical to TRBD2. The CDR3 sequence is 15 residues long. Trimming cost V 1 base and J 5 bases; bases outside gene matches: 8. Germline CDR1 LGHNA, CDR2 YNFKEQ. CDR3 sequence: CASSQGVQRGHEQYF. The CDR3 DNA sequence: TGTGCCAGCAGCCAAGGCGTCCAGCGGGGACACGAGCAGTACTTC.

The count of this clone is one. J is TRBJ1-1 and V is TRBV6-5; D is possibly TRBD1 (5 bases). This CDR3 is built from 14 residues. Germline V gene lookup returns CDR1 MNHEY and CDR2 SVGAGI. Trimming took off 6 bases at V and 6 bases at J, with 17 bases between the two ends. In DNA form, the CDR3 reads TGTGCCAGCAGCCCCGACAGCGACGGGTCTGAAGCTTTCTTT. It specifies CASSPDSDGSEAFF.

V usage is TRBV29-1 and J usage is TRBJ1-5, with unresolved D. Germline V lookup: CDR1 SQVTM, CDR2 ANQGSEA. The CDR3 spans 14 residues. Trimming removed 4 bases at V and 0 bases at J, with 10 bases between. In nucleotides, the CDR3 is TGCAGCGTTGTCGCAGAAAATAGCAATCAGCCCCAGCATTTT. Encoded protein: CSVVAENSNQPQHF. Drawing the rest from reference TRBV29-1 and TRBJ1-5, the complete variable domain is SAVISQKPSRDICQRGTSLTIQCQVDSQVTMMFWYRQQPGQSLTLIATANQGSEATYESGFVIDKFPISRPNLTFSTLTVSNMSPEDSSIYLCSVVAENSNQPQHFGDGTRLSIL.

The chain uses TRBV9 and TRBJ2-5; 10 bases agree with TRBD1. There are 14 residues in the CDR3. Germline loops: CDR1 SGDLS, CDR2 YYNGEE. Losses at the gene ends were 6 bases for V and 1 base for J; bases not matched to a gene: 3. The CDR3 loop is CASTRTGGQETQYF. CDR3 bases: TGTGCCAGCACCCGGACAGGGGGCCAAGAGACCCAGTACTTC. The full variable domain, its missing parts supplied by reference TRBV9 and TRBJ2-5, is DSGVTQTPKHLITATGQRVTLRCSPRSGDLSVYWYQQSLDQGLQFLIQYYNGEERAKGNILERFSAQQFPDLHSELNLSSLELGDSALYFCASTRTGGQETQYFGPGTRLLVL.

The chain carries TRBV2 and TRBJ2-1, with TRBD2 matching 12 bases. V lost 6 bases and J lost 4; bases outside the gene matches: 4. CDR3 size: 15 residues. From germline, CDR1 is SNHLY and CDR2 FYNNEI. CDR3 loop: CASRRLAGGYNEQFF. The CDR3 DNA reads TGTGCCAGCAGGCGCCTAGCGGGAGGGTACAATGAGCAGTTCTTC.

The chain recombines TRBV4-1 with TRBJ2-7; TRBD2 aligns across 13 bases. This CDR3 has 17 amino acids. Germline V gene lookup returns CDR1 MGHRA and CDR2 YSYEKL. Losses at the gene ends were 3 bases for V and 4 bases for J; bases not matched to a gene: 9. DNA for the CDR3: TGCGCCAGCAGCCAGTGGACTAGCGGGAGAGTGAGATACGAGCAGTACTTC. Translated, it gives CASSQWTSGRVRYEQYF.

The J gene is TRBJ1-4, the V gene TRBV29-1; D ambiguous. The CDR3 contains 12 residues. Looked up from germline, CDR1 is SQVTM and CDR2 is ANQGSEA. V gave up 4 bases and J gave up 7 bases, with 10 bases separating them. CDR3 in DNA: TGCAGCGTTGTAGTAGGGAGTGAAAAACTGTTTTTT. Translation gives CSVVVGSEKLFF.

The gene calls are TRBV7-6 and TRBJ2-5, with 10 bases identical to TRBD2. This CDR3 has 16 residues. V lost 1 base and J lost 5; bases outside the gene matches: 7. Germline V gene sequence: CDR1 SGHVS, CDR2 FNYEAQ. The CDR3 region has the DNA TGTGCCAGCAGCTTAGTTGGGACTAGCGTTCGGGAGACCCAGTACTTC. Its protein product is CASSLVGTSVRETQYF.

The chain recombines TRBV19 with TRBJ1-1, with D uncertain. Per germline, CDR1 LNHDA and CDR2 SQIVND (reference sequence). V was trimmed by 3 bases and J by 8 bases, leaving 13 bases between them. The CDR3 contains 13 residues. DNA for the CDR3: TGTGCCAGTAGTATTGGCCCCGGGGTAGAAGCTTTCTTT. This encodes CASSIGPGVEAFF.